Following are 22 T cell receptor beta chains from one sample sequenced in a study of T cell repertoires in cytomegalovirus infection. The antigens of these receptors remain unknown. TCRdb fed the reads into MiXCR, producing one record per CDR3 protein. The sample shows over 100,000 distinct CDR3 sequences, less than 30% of them seen only once. The source material was CD8+ T cells from cultured PBMCs, sampled from culture after CMV antigen stimulation. The source of these receptors is a human donor in good health (CMV status not recorded). Some clones in this sample may be carry-over from other donors' samples.

The chain joins TRBV4-1 to TRBJ2-1, with D hard to call. V lost 0 bases and J lost 5, with 11 bases in between. This CDR3 region has 15 residues. Germline CDR1 MGHRA, CDR2 YSYEKL. The CDR3: CASSQEVSADNEQFF. The CDR3 DNA reads as TGCGCCAGCAGCCAAGAGGTTTCGGCGGACAATGAGCAGTTCTTC.

This clonotype has at least ten counts. V is TRBV20-1 and J is TRBJ1-1; a possible D gene is TRBD1 (5 bases). The germline V gene has CDR1 DFQATT and CDR2 SNEGSKA (reference sequence). V shed 0 bases and J shed 1 base, with 18 bases lying between them. CDR3 length: 17 residues. CDR3: CSAREGVQGHWNTEAFF. In DNA, the CDR3 is TGCAGTGCTAGAGAAGGAGTTCAAGGACACTGGAACACTGAAGCTTTCTTT.

This clonotype was detected a few times. The chain employs TRBV4-2 and TRBJ2-4; weak D call: TRBD1 (5 bases). V gave up 4 bases and J gave up 5 bases, with 12 bases separating them. The CDR3 covers 14 residues. The germline V gene encodes CDR1 LGHNA and CDR2 YNFKEQ. In DNA, the CDR3 is TGTGCCAGCAGCCCCCAGCTAGGGGAAAACATTCAGTACTTC. Translation gives CASSPQLGENIQYF.

The rearrangement uses TRBV2 and TRBJ1-5; possible D gene TRBD1, 5 bases. The germline V gene encodes CDR1 SNHLY and CDR2 FYNNEI. This CDR3 has 15 residues. Trimming removed 6 bases from V and 5 bases from J, with 17 bases in between. CDR3 sequence (DNA): TGTGCCAGCAGCGACGGGACCACGGGGGATCAGCCCCAGCATTTT. Amino acids: CASSDGTTGDQPQHF.

This clonotype was observed at least ten times. V and J are TRBV7-2 and TRBJ2-1, with D possibly matching TRBD1 (6 bases). The CDR3 covers 17 residues. Germline CDR1 and CDR2: SGHTA and FQGNSA. The V end was cut by 1 base, the J end by 4 bases, with 17 bases between. The CDR3 nucleotides are TGTGCCAGCAGCTTAGAGGTGACAGGAGTCTCGTACAATGAGCAGTTCTTC. It specifies CASSLEVTGVSYNEQFF.

The J gene is TRBJ2-1, the V gene TRBV29-1; a possible D gene is TRBD1 (5 bases). Per the germline V gene, CDR1 is SQVTM and CDR2 is ANQGSEA. The CDR3 contains 13 residues. Trimming left V 4 bases short and J 2 bases short, with 9 bases between. Here the CDR3 reads CSVVQGAYNEQFF. The CDR3 DNA follows: TGCAGCGTTGTCCAGGGTGCCTACAATGAGCAGTTCTTC.

This clonotype turned up a few times. The chain combines TRBV29-1 with TRBJ1-2, with no clear D. Trimming removed 4 bases at V and 4 bases at J, with 7 bases between. There are 11 residues in the CDR3. The germline gives CDR1 SQVTM, CDR2 ANQGSEA. CDR3 in DNA: TGCAGCGTTGGCGGGTTCTATGGCTACACCTTC. Residues: CSVGGFYGYTF.

This clonotype was recorded many times. This chain connects TRBV7-2 to TRBJ2-3; TRBD2 agrees at 8 bases. Trimming at V came to 4 bases and at J to 4 bases, leaving 10 bases not matched to a gene. CDR1 is SGHTA and CDR2 is FQGNSA in the germline V gene. The CDR3 spans 16 residues. The CDR3 region is CASSSRTSLTSDTQYF. The CDR3 DNA sequence: TGTGCCAGCAGCTCGCGGACTAGCCTTACCTCAGATACGCAGTATTTT. Full variable domain (rest looked up from reference TRBV7-2 and TRBJ2-3): GAGVSQSPSNKVTEKGKDVELRCDPISGHTALYWYRQSLGQGLEFLIYFQGNSAPDKSGLPSDRFSAERTGGSVSTLTIQRTQQEDSAVYLCASSSRTSLTSDTQYFGPGTRLTVL.

V is TRBV12-3 or TRBV12-4 and J is TRBJ2-7; the D gene could be TRBD1 or TRBD2 (5 bases each). The V gene lost 5 bases and the J gene lost 6 bases, with 14 bases spanning the gap. The CDR3 covers 13 residues. The CDR3 coding sequence is TGTGCCAGCAGTCCAGGGACCAGCGGCGAGCAGTACTTC. It translates to CASSPGTSGEQYF.

V is TRBV28 and J is TRBJ1-5; tentative D call: TRBD1 (5 bases). Germline CDR1 and CDR2: MDHEN and SYDVKM. This CDR3 has 12 amino acids. The DNA of the CDR3 is TGTGCTGGGGGGATGCCGGGTCAGCCCCAGCATTTT. Translation: CAGGMPGQPQHF. Full variable domain (remainder filled in from reference TRBV28 and TRBJ1-5): DVKVTQSSRYLVKRTGEKVFLECVQDMDHENMFWYRQDPGLGLRLIYFSYDVKMKEKGDIPEGYSVSREKKERFSLILESASTNQTSMYLCAGGMPGQPQHFGDGTRLSIL.

The chain combines TRBV15 with TRBJ2-2; D remains unclear. V was cut by 1 base and J by 5 bases, with 17 bases left in between. CDR1 is LNHNV and CDR2 is YYDKDF in the germline V gene (reference sequence). The CDR3 spans 17 residues. The DNA of the CDR3 is TGTGCCACCAGCAGAGCCCCCTGGAACACTACTACCGGGGAGCTGTTTTTT. Its translation: CATSRAPWNTTTGELFF.

The chain recombines TRBV28 with TRBJ1-6; D possibly corresponds to TRBD1 (6 bases). The CDR3 spans 14 residues. Germline V gene lookup returns CDR1 MDHEN and CDR2 SYDVKM. Trimming cost V 6 bases and J 6 bases, with 12 bases left between them. CDR3 nucleotide sequence: TGTGCCAGCAGGAGACAGGTTTTTAATTCACCCCTCCACTTT. Translation gives CASRRQVFNSPLHF.

A single count supports this clonotype. The rearrangement uses TRBV15 and TRBJ1-2; D call uncertain. Germline values: CDR1 LNHNV, CDR2 YYDKDF (reference sequence). The V and J ends lost 5 bases and 2 bases respectively, with 15 bases between them. The CDR3 has 15 residues. The CDR3 here is CATSPQAYGNYGYTF. The CDR3 DNA is TGTGCCACCAGCCCCCAAGCATACGGGAACTATGGCTACACCTTC.

The chain uses TRBV3-1 and TRBJ1-1; D is unresolved. This CDR3 has 16 residues. In germline, CDR1 is LGHDT, CDR2 YNNKEL (reference sequence). The ends were cut back, 0 bases at V and 1 base at J, with 12 bases in the middle. The CDR3 sequence is CASSQDLVGWNTEAFF. Here the CDR3 DNA reads TGTGCCAGCAGCCAAGATCTTGTGGGGTGGAACACTGAAGCTTTCTTT.

The gene calls are TRBV7-9 and TRBJ2-7; D may be TRBD2 (5 bases). V was clipped by 4 bases and J by 6 bases, with 16 bases between them. This CDR3 has 14 amino acids. CDR1 and CDR2 (germline): SEHNR, FQNEAQ (reference sequence). The CDR3 is CASSSPGISGEQYF. The CDR3 region has the DNA TGTGCCAGCAGCTCCCCCGGGATAAGCGGCGAGCAGTACTTC.

This sequence joins TRBV9 and TRBJ1-6; no reliable D call. Trimming took 0 bases from V and 7 from J, leaving 8 bases between them. This CDR3 has 14 amino acids. Germline V gene sequence: CDR1 SGDLS, CDR2 YYNGEE. CDR3 region: CASSVGSLNSPLHF. DNA for the CDR3: TGTGCCAGCAGCGTAGGGTCCCTCAATTCACCCCTCCACTTT.

The chain links TRBV2 to TRBJ1-2; D gene uncertain. The germline gives CDR1 SNHLY, CDR2 FYNNEI. With 2 bases removed from V and 3 bases from J, the gap between germline ends came to 7 bases. The CDR3 is made up of 13 amino acids. CDR3 DNA: TGTGCCAGCAGTGAATCGACTTACTATGGCTACACCTTC. Translation gives CASSESTYYGYTF.

In its sample, this clonotype was seen a few times. The V call is TRBV20-1, the J call TRBJ1-5; no clear D. Trimming removed 0 bases from V and 5 bases from J, with 14 bases in between. This CDR3 region has 15 residues. Germline V CDR1 and CDR2: DFQATT, SNEGSKA (reference sequence). Here the CDR3 reads CSARDMADRDQPQHF. The DNA for the CDR3 is TGCAGTGCTAGAGATATGGCGGATAGAGATCAGCCCCAGCATTTT.

In this sample, this clonotype turned up a few times. This chain uses TRBV4-1 with TRBJ2-1; D might be TRBD1 (6 bases). Germline V gives CDR1 MGHRA, CDR2 YSYEKL. This CDR3 is 15 amino acids long. Trimming cost V 4 bases and J 7 bases, with 17 bases left between them. The CDR3 nucleotides are TGCGCCAGCAGCCCCGTCTCGACAGGCGTTAATGAGCAGTTCTTC. It specifies CASSPVSTGVNEQFF.

This clonotype appeared a few times. V usage is TRBV28 and J usage is TRBJ1-1; D gene uncertain. Trimming removed 6 bases from V and 2 bases from J, with 10 bases in between. Germline CDR1 and CDR2: MDHEN and SYDVKM. The length of the CDR3 is 13 residues. The CDR3 sequence is CASRVQLNTEAFF. For the CDR3, the DNA is TGTGCCAGCAGGGTACAGCTAAACACTGAAGCTTTCTTT.

This clonotype was seen ten or more times. The chain is built from TRBV7-8 and TRBJ2-2, with D perhaps given as TRBD1 or TRBD2 (5 bases each). Germline CDR1 reads SGHVS; CDR2 reads FQNEAQ. This CDR3 is 17 amino acids long. With 2 bases removed from V and 6 bases from J, the gap between germline ends came to 19 bases. For the CDR3, the DNA is TGTGCCAGCAGCTTACCTGGCAGGGAGTATTTGGCCGGGGAGCTGTTTTTT. Its protein is CASSLPGREYLAGELFF.

In its sample, this clonotype was seen a few times. This chain uses TRBV15 with TRBJ1-6; D is ambiguous. This CDR3 is built from 12 residues. The V gene lost 5 bases and the J gene lost 8 bases, with 7 bases spanning the gap. The germline gives CDR1 LNHNV, CDR2 YYDKDF (reference sequence). This CDR3 reads CATSEGYSPLHF. CDR3 nucleotides: TGTGCCACCAGCGAAGGGTATTCACCCCTCCACTTT.